Shown below are 28 T cell receptor beta chains from a single sample sequenced in a study of CD8+ T cells in alopecia areata. RNA was isolated and reverse transcribed to cDNA, the sequencing template. TCRdb's table, derived via immunoSEQ multiplex PCR, lists solely in-frame clones and lacks some. The sample carries about 180,000 clones, approximately 65% recorded once. Sequenced material: CD8+ T cells sorted from blood, taken at week 0. These receptors came from a human donor with alopecia areata.

V gene TRBV29-1 combines with J gene TRBJ1-1, with D unclear. Germline loops: CDR1 SQVTM, CDR2 ANQGSEA. The CDR3 is 11 residues long. V dropped 6 bases and J dropped 2 bases, with 7 bases sitting between them. The CDR3 DNA reads as TGCAGCGTCCCGGGTAACACTGAAGCTTTCTTT. It specifies CSVPGNTEAFF.

V and J are TRBV10-3 and TRBJ2-3, with D unclear. This CDR3 contains 12 residues. Germline V gene data show CDR1 as ENHRY and CDR2 as SYGVKD. V was cut by 6 bases and J by 2 bases, with 6 bases left in between. CDR3 protein: CAISRATDTQYF. DNA for the CDR3: TGTGCCATCAGCCGGGCCACAGATACGCAGTATTTT.

The chain has TRBV9 and TRBJ1-1, with D possibly TRBD1 on 5 matching bases. Per germline, CDR1 SGDLS and CDR2 YYNGEE. The CDR3 contains 14 residues. Trimming stripped 3 bases from V and 5 bases from J, with 14 bases between. The CDR3: CASSAYQGLTEAFF. The CDR3 DNA sequence: TGTGCCAGCAGCGCGTACCAGGGATTGACTGAAGCTTTCTTT.

V usage is TRBV30 and J usage is TRBJ1-1, with 7 bases identical to TRBD1. This CDR3 is 13 amino acids long. Germline assignment: CDR1 GTSNPN and CDR2 SVGIG (reference sequence). V lost 2 bases, J lost 3 bases, and 3 bases stayed unmatched. The chain's CDR3 is CAWSTGTDTEAFF. The CDR3 DNA sequence: TGTGCCTGGAGTACCGGGACAGACACTGAAGCTTTCTTT.

This chain connects TRBV15 to TRBJ1-4, with a weak D call TRBD1 (6 bases). V lost 0 bases and J lost 8, with 13 bases in between. This CDR3 region has 15 residues. Germline V lookup: CDR1 LNHNV, CDR2 YYDKDF (reference sequence). The CDR3 sequence is CATSREGASREKLFF. CDR3 DNA: TGTGCCACCAGCAGAGAGGGGGCGTCGCGAGAAAAACTGTTTTTT.

To note about this clone: It is likely a read error, because the conserved phenylalanine at the end of the CDR3 is missing. The chain couples TRBV4-1 to TRBJ1-1; TRBD1 aligns across 9 bases. The V segment lost 3 bases and the J segment 0 bases; nucleotides outside the gene matches: 8. Germline assignment: CDR1 MGHRA and CDR2 YSYEKL. The CDR3 extends over 17 amino acids. The CDR3 sequence: CASSQGQGLTMNTEAFL. CDR3 bases: TGCGCCAGCAGCCAGGGACAGGGCCTCACCATGAACACTGAAGCTTTCCTT.

The gene calls are TRBV5-6 and TRBJ2-1; D may be TRBD2 (6 bases). This CDR3 has 16 amino acids. CDR1 and CDR2 (germline): SGHDT, YYEEEE. V dropped 0 bases and J dropped 4 bases, with 14 bases sitting between them. The CDR3, as DNA: TGTGCCAGCAGCTTGGCGCCGGGAGTTAAATACAATGAGCAGTTCTTC. Its protein product is CASSLAPGVKYNEQFF.

V is TRBV27 and J is TRBJ1-1; D not resolved. CDR1 MNHEY and CDR2 SMNVEV come from the germline V gene (reference sequence). The CDR3 has 15 amino acids. The V end lost 3 bases, the J end lost 5 bases, and 16 bases lay between the germline ends. As DNA, the CDR3 is TGTGCCAGCAGTTTTATCCCAGTTGGCGGGACTGAAGCTTTCTTT. Amino acids: CASSFIPVGGTEAFF.

V and J are TRBV27 and TRBJ2-7; TRBD1 matches at 12 bases. The CDR3 is 15 residues long. CDR1 and CDR2 from the germline V gene are MNHEY and SMNVEV (reference sequence). The V segment lost 3 bases and the J segment 6 bases; nucleotides outside the gene matches: 6. This CDR3 reads CASSFAGTGGSEQYF. The CDR3, as DNA: TGTGCCAGCAGTTTCGCCGGGACAGGGGGCTCCGAGCAGTACTTC.

V is TRBV19 and J is TRBJ1-2; 7 bases are shared with TRBD1. The CDR3 spans 13 residues. Unmatched junction bases numbered 4, after V lost 5 bases and J lost 4 bases. From germline, CDR1 is LNHDA and CDR2 SQIVND (reference sequence). CDR3 region: CASSWDSTYGYTF. The DNA of the CDR3 is TGTGCCAGTAGTTGGGACAGCACCTATGGCTACACCTTC.

The V call is TRBV19, the J call TRBJ1-2; D ambiguous. This CDR3 comprises 12 residues. Looked up from germline, CDR1 is LNHDA and CDR2 is SQIVND (reference sequence). Trimming took 5 bases from V and 5 from J, leaving 9 bases between them. The CDR3 nucleotides are TGTGCCAGTAGTTCGGGTTTATATGGCTACACCTTC. Protein: CASSSGLYGYTF.

This clone occurred a few times. V gene TRBV29-1 combines with J gene TRBJ2-7, with TRBD2 matching 10 bases. V lost 0 bases to trimming and J lost 2 bases; unmatched junction nucleotides: 16. The CDR3 sequence is 19 residues long. The germline CDR1 and CDR2 sequences are SQVTM and ANQGSEA. CDR3 in amino acids: CSVEDEGLAGVPGAYEQYF. Here the CDR3 DNA reads TGCAGCGTTGAAGATGAGGGCCTAGCGGGGGTCCCTGGGGCCTACGAGCAGTACTTC.

This clone was picked up one time. This sample includes further DNA sequences coding for the same CDR3. The chain carries TRBV30 and TRBJ2-2; 8 bases are shared with TRBD2. Germline V gene lookup returns CDR1 GTSNPN and CDR2 SVGIG (reference sequence). This CDR3 comprises 14 residues. The V segment lost 5 bases and the J segment 1 base; nucleotides outside the gene matches: 3. CDR3 sequence (DNA): TGTGCCTGGCGGGGGGGACAGAACACCGGGGAGCTGTTTTTT. Its protein product is CAWRGGQNTGELFF. Combining the CDR3 with reference TRBV30 and TRBJ2-2 gives the whole variable domain SQTIHQWPATLVQPVGSPLSLECTVEGTSNPNLYWYRQAAGRGLQLLFYSVGIGQISSEVPQNLSASRPQDRQFILSSKKLLLSDSGFYLCAWRGGQNTGELFFGEGSRLTVL.

The chain uses TRBV27 and TRBJ2-5; the D gene is possibly TRBD1 (7 bases). There are 14 residues in the CDR3. Germline assignment: CDR1 MNHEY and CDR2 SMNVEV (reference sequence). The V end lost 4 bases, the J end lost 4 bases, and 13 bases lay between the germline ends. The CDR3 DNA follows: TGTGCCAGCAGTTCCCAGGGGGGTCTAGAGACCCAGTACTTC. Its protein is CASSSQGGLETQYF.

This chain joins TRBV5-1 and TRBJ1-2; unclear D gene. Trimming stripped 0 bases from V and 7 bases from J, with 7 bases between. The CDR3 is 12 amino acids. The V gene's germline CDR1 is SGHRS and CDR2 YFSETQ. This CDR3 reads CASSLDSGGYTF. The CDR3 DNA is TGCGCCAGCAGCTTGGACAGTGGTGGCTACACCTTC. The variable domain in full, completed from reference TRBV5-1 and TRBJ1-2, reads KAGVTQTPRYLIKTRGQQVTLSCSPISGHRSVSWYQQTPGQGLQFLFEYFSETQRNKGNFPGRFSGRQFSNSRSEMNVSTLELGDSALYLCASSLDSGGYTFGSGTRLTVV.

This rearrangement joins TRBV27 to TRBJ2-7; 9 nucleotides line up with TRBD2. V gave up 2 bases and J gave up 0 bases; unmatched junction bases: 5. The V gene's germline CDR1 is MNHEY and CDR2 SMNVEV (reference sequence). CDR3 length equals 16 residues. CDR3 nucleotide sequence: TGTGCCAGCAGTTTAGGGCGGGGGGGCAGCTCCTACGAGCAGTACTTC. As protein: CASSLGRGGSSYEQYF.

With respect to this clone: Different DNA sequences within this sample yield the same CDR3. This chain links TRBV20-1 with TRBJ1-1; no clear D gene. Trimming shortened V by 3 bases and J by 3 bases, and 5 bases separated the two germline ends. This CDR3 has 11 amino acids. Germline V gene data show CDR1 as DFQATT and CDR2 as SNEGSKA (reference sequence). The chain's CDR3 is CSARDYTEAFF. CDR3 nucleotide sequence: TGCAGTGCTAGGGATTACACTGAAGCTTTCTTT.

The CDR3 nucleotides read TGCAGCACAAACACTGAAGCTTTCTTT. Its translation: CSTNTEAFF. The J gene is TRBJ1-1, the V gene TRBV20-1; D gene uncertain. This CDR3 region has 9 residues. CDR1 DFQATT and CDR2 SNEGSKA come from the germline V gene (reference sequence).

The J gene is TRBJ1-5, the V gene TRBV15; no firm D call. The V end lost 2 bases, the J end lost 5 bases, and 10 bases lay between the germline ends. Germline values: CDR1 LNHNV, CDR2 YYDKDF (reference sequence). The CDR3 extends over 14 amino acids. The CDR3 loop is CATSRSDAYQPQHF. The CDR3 DNA reads TGTGCCACCAGCAGATCAGACGCCTATCAGCCCCAGCATTTT.

This clone occurred a few times. The chain uses TRBV2 and TRBJ1-5, with a possible D match to TRBD1 (5 bases). The CDR3 runs 14 residues. Germline CDR1 reads SNHLY; CDR2 reads FYNNEI. Trimming cost V 3 bases and J 5 bases, with 11 bases left between them. The CDR3 coding sequence is TGTGCCAGCAGTGAGGACACCGGGGATCAGCCCCAGCATTTT. Its translation: CASSEDTGDQPQHF.

The chain joins TRBV25-1 to TRBJ2-1, with a possible D match to TRBD1 (5 bases). The CDR3 loop spans 15 amino acids. The V gene lost 2 bases and the J gene lost 8 bases, with 16 bases spanning the gap. Germline V gene lookup returns CDR1 MGHDK and CDR2 SYGVNS. In DNA form, the CDR3 reads TGTGCCAGCAGTGAAAATTTAGAAGGGGTAGATGAGCAGTTCTTC. This sequence encodes CASSENLEGVDEQFF.

V usage is TRBV6-1 and J usage is TRBJ2-3; 12 bases line up with TRBD2. CDR1 and CDR2 (germline): MNHNS, SASEGT. V shed 4 bases and J 1 base; nucleotides not matched to a gene: 0. This CDR3 spans 15 amino acids. As DNA, the CDR3 is TGTGCCAGCAGTGGGACTAGCGGGGGCACAGATACGCAGTATTTT. Translated: CASSGTSGGTDTQYF.

Only a few counts were recorded for this clone. The rearrangement joins TRBV19 to TRBJ2-7, with D uncertain. CDR3 length: 10 amino acids. V dropped 5 bases and J dropped 7 bases, with 6 bases sitting between them. Germline V gene lookup returns CDR1 LNHDA and CDR2 SQIVND (reference sequence). CDR3 loop: CASSAWEQYF. The CDR3 DNA is TGTGCCAGTAGTGCTTGGGAGCAGTACTTC.

This clone has just a few counts. The chain links TRBV11-2 to TRBJ2-3; no clear D gene. V was cut by 1 base and J by 1 base, with 12 bases left in between. Germline V gene lookup returns CDR1 SGHAT and CDR2 FQNNGV. The CDR3 totals 16 residues. Here the CDR3 reads CASSLGWYGRTDTQYF. In DNA, the CDR3 is TGTGCCAGCAGCTTAGGTTGGTACGGACGCACAGATACGCAGTATTTT.

V gene TRBV27 combines with J gene TRBJ1-1; D call uncertain. CDR1 is MNHEY and CDR2 is SMNVEV in the germline V gene (reference sequence). The ends were cut back, 2 bases at V and 8 bases at J, with 18 bases in the middle. This CDR3 comprises 15 residues. In DNA, the CDR3 is TGTGCCAGCAGTTTAGGATTCATGACACTGGGAGAAGCTTTCTTT. It codes for CASSLGFMTLGEAFF.

The genes are TRBV6-5 and TRBJ1-1; D might be TRBD1 (5 bases). Germline loops: CDR1 MNHEY, CDR2 SVGAGI. The CDR3 totals 12 residues. Trimming shortened V by 3 bases and J by 12 bases, and 14 bases separated the two germline ends. This CDR3 is CASSYMQGDPFF. CDR3 nucleotides: TGTGCCAGCAGTTATATGCAGGGCGACCCTTTCTTT.

This clone was detected only once. The V call is TRBV2, the J call TRBJ2-4; maybe TRBD2 (6 bases). V dropped 2 bases and J dropped 7 bases, with 15 bases sitting between them. CDR1 SNHLY and CDR2 FYNNEI come from the germline V gene. The CDR3 loop spans 15 amino acids. CDR3: CASSERGRGGNIQYF. The CDR3 nucleotides are TGTGCCAGCAGTGAAAGGGGAAGGGGAGGTAACATTCAGTACTTC.

This clone was observed a single time. The gene calls are TRBV6-5 and TRBJ2-1, with D possibly being TRBD2 (5 bases). Germline V gene lookup returns CDR1 MNHEY and CDR2 SVGAGI. This CDR3 spans 13 amino acids. Trimming took 1 base from V and 8 from J, leaving 9 bases between them. CDR3 sequence: CASSYFGRDEQFF. The CDR3 nucleotides are TGTGCCAGCAGTTACTTTGGGCGGGATGAGCAGTTCTTC.